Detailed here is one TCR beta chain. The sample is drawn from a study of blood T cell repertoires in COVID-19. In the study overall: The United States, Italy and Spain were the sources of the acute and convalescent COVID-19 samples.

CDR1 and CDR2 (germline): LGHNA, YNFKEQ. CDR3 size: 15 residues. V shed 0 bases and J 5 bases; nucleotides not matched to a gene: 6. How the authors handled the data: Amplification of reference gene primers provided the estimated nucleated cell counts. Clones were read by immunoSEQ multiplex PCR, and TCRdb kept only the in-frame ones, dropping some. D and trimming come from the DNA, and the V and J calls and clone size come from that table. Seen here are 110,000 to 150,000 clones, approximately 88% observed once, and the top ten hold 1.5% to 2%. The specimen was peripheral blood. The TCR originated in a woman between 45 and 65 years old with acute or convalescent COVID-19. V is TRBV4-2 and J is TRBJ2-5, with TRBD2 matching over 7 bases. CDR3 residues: CASSQDGQGGETQYF. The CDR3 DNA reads TGTGCCAGCAGCCAAGATGGCCAGGGAGGGGAGACCCAGTACTTC.